What follows are 3 T cell receptor beta chains derived from one specimen sequenced in a study of T cells expressing NK-cell markers. Each CDR3 protein gets one entry in TCRdb, which reprocessed the 5' RACE reads and gives no DNA. In total, the table holds around 140,000 distinct CDR3 sequences. The sample consisted of blood T cells: a sorted CD56 or NKG2C T cell subset, CD4+ or CD8+ T cells, or bulk PBMC T cells (not recorded which). Receptors originate from a man younger than 35 in good health.

The chain couples TRBV6-2 or TRBV6-3 to TRBJ2-7; with no DNA, the TCRdb D assignment of TRBD2 cannot be verified. The CDR3 is 17 residues long. The germline CDR1 and CDR2 sequences are MNHEY and SVGEGT. CDR3: CASSSNRLAEGTYEQYF.

The chain's CDR3 is CASSFGGGPNEQYF. The V call is TRBV12-3 or TRBV12-4, the J call TRBJ2-7; TCRdb's D call, TRBD2, is unchecked because there is no DNA. This CDR3 has 14 residues.

J is TRBJ2-1 and V is TRBV6-5; TCRdb's assignment of TRBD1 cannot be checked, as there is no DNA. CDR3 length equals 15 residues. Germline lookup yields CDR1 MNHEY and CDR2 SVGAGI. CDR3 sequence: CASSYRTGLVDEQFF.